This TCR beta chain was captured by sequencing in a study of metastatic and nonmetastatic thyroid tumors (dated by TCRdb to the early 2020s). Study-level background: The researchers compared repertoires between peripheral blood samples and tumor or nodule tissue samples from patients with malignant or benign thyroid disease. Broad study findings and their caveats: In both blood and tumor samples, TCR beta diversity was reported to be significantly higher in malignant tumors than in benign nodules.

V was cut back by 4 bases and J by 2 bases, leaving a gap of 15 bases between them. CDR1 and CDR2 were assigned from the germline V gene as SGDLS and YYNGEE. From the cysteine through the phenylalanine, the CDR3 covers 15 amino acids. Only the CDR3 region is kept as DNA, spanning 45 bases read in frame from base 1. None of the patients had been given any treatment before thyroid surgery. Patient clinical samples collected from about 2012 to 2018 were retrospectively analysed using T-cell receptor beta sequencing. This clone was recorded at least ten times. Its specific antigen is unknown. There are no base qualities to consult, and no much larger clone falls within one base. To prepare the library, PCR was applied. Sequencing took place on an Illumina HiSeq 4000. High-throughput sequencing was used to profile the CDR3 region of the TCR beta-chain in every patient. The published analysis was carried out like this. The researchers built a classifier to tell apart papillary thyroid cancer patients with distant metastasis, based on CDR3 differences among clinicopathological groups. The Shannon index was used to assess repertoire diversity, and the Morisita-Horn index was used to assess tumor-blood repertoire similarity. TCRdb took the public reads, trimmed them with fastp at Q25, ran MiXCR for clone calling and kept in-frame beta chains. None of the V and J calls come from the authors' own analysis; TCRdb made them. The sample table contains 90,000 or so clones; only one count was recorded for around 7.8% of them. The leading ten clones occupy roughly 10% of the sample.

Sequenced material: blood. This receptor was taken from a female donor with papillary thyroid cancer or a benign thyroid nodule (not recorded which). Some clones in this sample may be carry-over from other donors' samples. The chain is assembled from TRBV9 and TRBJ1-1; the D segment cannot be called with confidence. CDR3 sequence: CASSPGRRVNTEAFF. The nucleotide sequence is TGTGCCAGCAGCCCCGGCCGTAGGGTTAACACTGAAGCTTTCTTT.